This T cell receptor (beta chain) was sequenced in a study of shared clonotypes between healthy human individuals. Study results and limitations: Non-shared clonotypes showed lower generation probabilities than clonotypes common to all four donors. A handful of donors had 5% to 6.5% of their naive CD4 clonotypes in common.

Notes on this clone: Antigen: not known. The sample holds other DNA sequences that translate to the same CDR3.

V shed 2 bases and J shed 3 bases, with 8 bases lying between them. This CDR3 contains 14 residues. Germline CDR1 and CDR2: MNHNS and SASEGT. Execution of the assay was at deep level. Sequenced by immunoSEQ multiplex PCR; TCRdb stores in-frame clones only, minus some. The sample has 2 million to 3 million clones; approximately 92% are singletons. Sequences were obtained from naive CD4+ T cells sorted from blood. Subset noted: CD45RA+ positively selected. This chain connects TRBV6-1 to TRBJ1-3; D unclear. The sequence was collected from a man younger than 35 in good health. CDR3 sequence (DNA): TGTGCCAGCAGTGAACCGGGGAGTGGAAACACCATATATTTT. It encodes CASSEPGSGNTIYF.